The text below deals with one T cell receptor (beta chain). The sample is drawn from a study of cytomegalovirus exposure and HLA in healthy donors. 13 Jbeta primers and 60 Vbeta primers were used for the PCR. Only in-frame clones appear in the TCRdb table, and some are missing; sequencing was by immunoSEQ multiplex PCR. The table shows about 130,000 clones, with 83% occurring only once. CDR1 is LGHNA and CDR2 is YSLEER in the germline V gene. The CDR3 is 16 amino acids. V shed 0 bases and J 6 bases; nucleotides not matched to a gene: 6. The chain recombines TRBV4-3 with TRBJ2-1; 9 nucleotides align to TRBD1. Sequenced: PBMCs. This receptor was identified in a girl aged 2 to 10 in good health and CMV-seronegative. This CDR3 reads CASSQEGTGSPNEQFF. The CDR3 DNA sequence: TGCGCCAGCAGCCAAGAAGGGACAGGGTCCCCCAATGAGCAGTTCTTC.